The sequence of this T cell receptor (beta chain) was determined in a study of tumor and adjacent non-tumor tissue in lung cancer. TCRbeta libraries were built with three rounds of nested PCR, modified from ARM-PCR. TCRdb re-analysed the multiplex PCR reads in MiXCR, keeping a single row per CDR3 protein. The table shows over 100,000 distinct CDR3 sequences, with 75% occurring only once. This sample's RNA came from whole unsorted tissue. Between August and November 2014, newly diagnosed, chemotherapy-naive lung cancer patients underwent thoracic surgery in China. Overall study results and limits: Top 100 clones took a larger repertoire share in normal lung.

Germline V gene data show CDR1 as SQVTM and CDR2 as ANQGSEA. The CDR3 sequence is 12 residues long. This clonotype was recorded once. What it binds is unknown. A junction boundary mismatches the germline segment, possibly from a read error. V is TRBV29-1 and J is TRBJ2-3, with D perhaps TRBD2 (7 bases). This receptor was taken from a woman aged 60-70 years with non-small cell lung cancer. Material for sequencing was lung tumor tissue. The CDR3 loop is CGVGEGGDTQYF. DNA of the CDR3: TGCGGCGTTGGGGAGGGGGGAGATACGCAGTATTTT.